The next 18 T cell receptor beta chains were all read from a single sample in a study of human T cells and chemical hapten exposure. Each CDR3 protein is one row after TCRdb ran MiXCR on the RACE reads. The sample includes roughly 56,000 distinct CDR3 sequences, approximately 10% of them seen just once. Time point reported: pre-sensitization, week 0. The treatment denotes: therapeutic diphenylcyclopropenone sensitization with weekly scalp DPC. Extraction yielded total RNA from whole blood (unfractionated). The specimen was whole blood, collected in connection with sensitization to the hapten diphenylcyclopropenone (DPC). These receptors all stem from a woman in her 30s with alopecia areata. Some clones in this sample may be carry-over from other donors' samples.

The gene calls are TRBV28 and TRBJ1-1; D is unresolved. V lost 5 bases and J lost 8, with 18 bases in between. This CDR3 contains 14 residues. The V gene's germline CDR1 is MDHEN and CDR2 SYDVKM. CDR3 amino acids: CASSPMPTYTEAFF. Written as DNA, the CDR3 is TGTGCCAGCAGTCCTATGCCTACGTATACCGAAGCTTTCTTT.

The sample holds many counts of this clonotype. V usage is TRBV4-2 and J usage is TRBJ1-5; D is uncertain. The germline V gene encodes CDR1 LGHNA and CDR2 YNFKEQ. This CDR3 contains 16 residues. V was shortened by 1 base and J by 0 bases, with 10 bases between the two germline ends. CDR3 protein: CASSQGVADSNQPQHF. CDR3 bases: TGTGCCAGCAGCCAAGGGGTTGCAGATAGCAATCAGCCCCAGCATTTT.

This clonotype was seen ten or more times. V and J are TRBV29-1 and TRBJ1-1; TRBD1 matches 9 bases. Germline loops: CDR1 SQVTM, CDR2 ANQGSEA. Trimming removed 7 bases from V and 5 bases from J; junction bases left unmatched: 5. This CDR3 spans 12 amino acids. CDR3 sequence: CSGGQGTTEAFF. The CDR3 coding sequence is TGCAGCGGGGGACAGGGTACGACTGAAGCTTTCTTT.

The genes are TRBV24-1 and TRBJ1-4; D call uncertain. The CDR3 loop spans 16 amino acids. V was pared by 4 bases and J by 7 bases, with 18 bases between. CDR1 and CDR2 (germline): KGHDR, SFDVKD. CDR3 region: CATSETRAEGREKLFF. Here the CDR3 DNA reads TGTGCCACCAGTGAAACGAGGGCCGAGGGCCGTGAAAAACTGTTTTTT.

This clonotype was detected ten times or more. V and J are TRBV7-9 and TRBJ2-1; no firm D call. This CDR3 spans 8 amino acids. The germline CDR1 and CDR2 sequences are SEHNR and FQNEAQ (reference sequence). With 6 bases removed from V and 13 bases from J, the gap between germline ends came to 4 bases. CDR3 bases: TGTGCCAGCAGTTATCAGTTCTTC. It specifies CASSYQFF.

V gene TRBV2 combines with J gene TRBJ1-3, with 7 bases identical to TRBD1. This CDR3 contains 15 residues. Germline assignment: CDR1 SNHLY and CDR2 FYNNEI. V dropped 8 bases and J dropped 0; count of bases not matched to a gene: 7. CDR3 in amino acids: CASGDSLNSGNTIYF. As DNA, the CDR3 is TGTGCCAGCGGGGACAGCCTAAACTCTGGAAACACCATATATTTT.

The chain recombines TRBV18 with TRBJ1-1; no reliable D call. CDR1 is KGHSH and CDR2 is LQKENI in the germline V gene. The CDR3 length is 13 residues. Trimming cost V 0 bases and J 4 bases, with 6 bases left between them. Here the CDR3 DNA reads TGTGCCAGCTCACCACCCCTCGGCACTGAAGCTTTCTTT. Its translation: CASSPPLGTEAFF.

The chain is built from TRBV7-2 and TRBJ2-5; 12 nucleotides line up with TRBD2. Looked up from germline, CDR1 is SGHTA and CDR2 is FQGNSA. This CDR3 region has 17 residues. J was trimmed by 5 bases and V by 3 bases; bases with no gene match: 10. The CDR3 DNA reads TGTGCCAGCAGCTTGGAGCTAGCGGGGGGGCCGAGGGAGACCCAGTACTTC. Translating it yields CASSLELAGGPRETQYF.

This clonotype was counted many times. V usage is TRBV20-1 and J usage is TRBJ2-5, with a tentative D call TRBD2 (6 bases). V lost 2 bases, J lost 2 bases, and 12 bases lay in between. Germline CDR1 is DFQATT and CDR2 is SNEGSKA (reference sequence). CDR3 length: 14 residues. CDR3 sequence (DNA): TGCAGTGCTAGAAGTGGGGGAGGACAAGAGACCCAGTACTTC. Translation: CSARSGGGQETQYF.

This clonotype was observed a few times. The chain has TRBV3-1 and TRBJ1-5; D gene ambiguous. Germline lookup yields CDR1 LGHDT and CDR2 YNNKEL (reference sequence). V was shortened by 0 bases and J by 9 bases, with 9 bases between the two germline ends. The CDR3 runs to 13 residues. The CDR3 sequence: CASSQDRKGPQHF. DNA of the CDR3: TGTGCCAGCAGCCAAGATCGAAAGGGGCCCCAGCATTTT.

The genes are TRBV7-3 and TRBJ2-3; 8 nucleotides align to TRBD2. The CDR3 length is 15 residues. Germline trimming cut 4 bases from V and 1 base from J; bases unmatched to any gene: 4. CDR1 is SGHTA and CDR2 is FQGTGA in the germline V gene. CDR3 residues: CASSWSGGGTDTQYF. The CDR3 DNA is TGTGCCAGCAGCTGGAGCGGGGGTGGCACAGATACGCAGTATTTT.

This clonotype was observed at least ten times. This chain links TRBV12-3 or TRBV12-4 with TRBJ2-3; the D is unclear. The CDR3 runs 13 residues. V was trimmed by 7 bases and J by 1 base, leaving 9 bases between them. The CDR3 is CASKWDGTDTQYF. DNA of the CDR3: TGTGCCAGCAAATGGGATGGCACAGATACGCAGTATTTT.

This clonotype was seen repeatedly, ten times or more. V usage is TRBV29-1 and J usage is TRBJ2-1; 11 bases agree with TRBD2. V lost 2 bases and J lost 5; bases outside the gene matches: 5. Germline V gene data show CDR1 as SQVTM and CDR2 as ANQGSEA. This CDR3 contains 15 residues. The CDR3 sequence: CSVEPLAGVDNEQFF. The CDR3, as DNA: TGCAGCGTTGAACCACTAGCGGGGGTCGACAATGAGCAGTTCTTC.

This clonotype was seen repeatedly, ten times or more. V gene TRBV14 combines with J gene TRBJ1-6, with 7 bases lining up with TRBD1. The CDR3 covers 16 residues. V shed 3 bases and J 3 bases; nucleotides not matched to a gene: 5. The germline CDR1 and CDR2 sequences are SGHDN and FVKESK. The CDR3 reads CASSHRRGDYNSPLHF. The CDR3 nucleotides read TGTGCCAGCAGCCATCGCAGGGGGGACTATAATTCACCCCTCCACTTT.

The rearrangement uses TRBV7-2 and TRBJ2-3; D call uncertain. CDR1 and CDR2 from the germline V gene are SGHTA and FQGNSA. The CDR3 has 14 amino acids. V was clipped by 5 bases and J by 6 bases, with 15 bases between them. The CDR3 DNA follows: TGTGCCAGCAGCCTAGGCGGCGCATCCGATACGCAGTATTTT. This codes for CASSLGGASDTQYF.

This clonotype was counted between two and nine times. V usage is TRBV6-2 or TRBV6-3 and J usage is TRBJ2-5, with TRBD1 matching over 9 bases. The trim removed 5 bases at V and 5 bases at J, leaving 6 bases unmatched. This CDR3 region has 14 residues. CDR1 is MNHEY and CDR2 is SVGEGT in the germline V gene. The CDR3 coding sequence is TGTGCCAGCAGTGGGACAGGGCTCATGGAGACCCAGTACTTC. Protein product: CASSGTGLMETQYF.

A few counts support this clonotype. The rearrangement joins TRBV6-2 or TRBV6-3 to TRBJ2-4; D possibly uses TRBD1 or TRBD2 (5 bases each). This CDR3 spans 15 amino acids. Per germline, CDR1 MNHEY and CDR2 SVGEGT. Trimming removed 5 bases at V and 6 bases at J, with 17 bases between. CDR3 sequence reads: CASSPLPGRANIQYF. CDR3 DNA: TGTGCCAGCAGTCCACTCCCGGGACGAGCAAACATTCAGTACTTC.

This clonotype was found many times. The V and J genes are TRBV7-2 and TRBJ1-6, with a weak D call TRBD1 (5 bases). V gave up 1 base and J gave up 1 base, with 5 bases separating them. This CDR3 has 15 residues. Germline V lookup: CDR1 SGHTA, CDR2 FQGNSA. The CDR3 DNA is TGTGCCAGCAGCTTAGACAGGTCCTATAATTCACCCCTCCACTTT. Its translation is CASSLDRSYNSPLHF.